The 15 T cell receptor beta chains presented below share a single source sample, sequenced in a study of T cell repertoires in cytomegalovirus infection. These receptors lack a known antigen. TCRdb re-analysed the reads in MiXCR, keeping a single row per CDR3 protein. The profile shows some 940,000 distinct CDR3 sequences, about a third of them singletons. This material consisted of cultured CD8+ T cells from PBMCs, taken from culture after CMV antigen stimulation. These receptors all stem from a human donor in good health (CMV status not recorded). Some clones in this sample may be carry-over from other donors' samples.

About this clonotype itself: This is likely a read error, given that the CDR3 carries no conserved phenylalanine or tryptophan at its end. The chain's CDR3 is CASSQEHLLYEQYS. CDR3 nucleotides: TGTGCCAGCAGCCAAGAACACCTTCTCTACGAGCAGTACTCC. The gene calls are TRBV4-1 and TRBJ2-7; D is uncertain. The V gene's germline CDR1 is MGHRA and CDR2 YSYEKL. The CDR3 has 14 residues.

The chain combines TRBV19 with TRBJ2-5; D is possibly TRBD1 (5 bases). The CDR3 extends over 17 amino acids. Germline V CDR1 and CDR2: LNHDA, SQIVND (reference sequence). V was shortened by 4 bases and J by 2 bases, with 20 bases between the two germline ends. The DNA for the CDR3 is TGTGCCAGTAGTACCCCAGCAGGGTTGATGGGGCAAGAGACCCAGTACTTC. The encoded protein is CASSTPAGLMGQETQYF.

V is TRBV7-6 and J is TRBJ2-3; either TRBD1 or TRBD2 may fit D (7 bases each). The germline CDR1 and CDR2 sequences are SGHVS and FNYEAQ. This CDR3 has 14 residues. Trimming cost V 4 bases and J 6 bases, with 14 bases left between them. The CDR3 DNA sequence: TGTGCCAGCAGCTATACAGGGGAGGGGGATACGCAGTATTTT. Its protein product is CASSYTGEGDTQYF.

CDR3 residues: CASSGGGDYGYTF. CDR3 nucleotides: TGTGCCAGCTCCGGAGGGGGCGACTATGGCTACACCTTC. The chain couples TRBV18 to TRBJ1-2; 7 positions agree with TRBD1. Per the germline V gene, CDR1 is KGHSH and CDR2 is LQKENI. The CDR3 extends over 13 amino acids. Germline trimming cut 6 bases from V and 3 bases from J; bases unmatched to any gene: 4.

This clonotype has at least ten counts. A junction end diverges from the germline sequence, so it may reflect a read error. The V and J genes are TRBV27 and TRBJ2-1; 8 nucleotides match TRBD1. CDR3 length: 15 amino acids. The V gene's germline CDR1 is MNHEY and CDR2 SMNVEV (reference sequence). The chain's CDR3 is CASSSGQGGYNEQFF. The CDR3 nucleotides are TGTGCTAGCAGCTCAGGACAGGGAGGCTACAATGAGCAGTTCTTC.

This clonotype was detected only a few times. The rearrangement links TRBV7-9 to TRBJ2-7, with D possibly being TRBD1 (5 bases). V was pared by 5 bases and J by 0 bases, with 17 bases between. The CDR3 length is 16 residues. Germline assignment: CDR1 SEHNR and CDR2 FQNEAQ (reference sequence). For the CDR3, the DNA is TGTGCCAGCAGCCACCAAGGGGTGGATGTCTCCTACGAGCAGTACTTC. It codes for CASSHQGVDVSYEQYF.

This clonotype was observed a handful of times. The V call is TRBV10-3, the J call TRBJ2-7; 12 positions agree with TRBD2. J lost 2 bases, V lost 2 bases, and 7 bases had no gene match. Germline V gene sequence: CDR1 ENHRY, CDR2 SYGVKD. This CDR3 has 17 amino acids. This CDR3 is CAISEPLRTSGAYEQYF. The CDR3 DNA reads TGTGCCATCAGTGAGCCTCTAAGGACTAGCGGGGCCTACGAGCAGTACTTC.

The table lists this clonotype with a few counts. The chain joins TRBV19 to TRBJ1-1, with unresolved D. Germline V lookup: CDR1 LNHDA, CDR2 SQIVND (reference sequence). Trimming took off 2 bases at V and 3 bases at J, with 19 bases between the two ends. This CDR3 contains 17 residues. Here the CDR3 DNA reads TGTGCCAGTAGTATAAAGCAGGCGACGGCGGACCACACTGAAGCTTTCTTT. Translation gives CASSIKQATADHTEAFF.

This clonotype was recorded at least ten times. The V call is TRBV7-9, the J call TRBJ1-6; TRBD1 might be the D (5 bases). The germline V and J ends were trimmed by 1 base and 8 bases, with 18 bases remaining between them. The germline V gene has CDR1 SEHNR and CDR2 FQNEAQ (reference sequence). The CDR3 spans 17 residues. As DNA, the CDR3 is TGTGCCAGCAGCTTAGAAGGGGTGAGGGGTAAAGATTCACCCCTCCACTTT. Its translation is CASSLEGVRGKDSPLHF.

This clonotype was recorded at least ten times. The chain carries TRBV27 and TRBJ1-2; D unclear. Germline CDR1 reads MNHEY; CDR2 reads SMNVEV (reference sequence). This CDR3 spans 13 amino acids. Deletions cut 6 bases from V and 2 bases from J, with 10 bases between. CDR3 protein: CASSSDRNYGYTF. CDR3 sequence (DNA): TGTGCCAGCAGCTCAGATCGAAACTATGGCTACACCTTC.

This clonotype was seen a handful of times. At one end the junction does not follow the germline gene, possibly because of a read error. The V call is TRBV7-7, the J call TRBJ2-3, with D perhaps assigned TRBD1 or TRBD2 (6 bases each). The CDR3 extends over 16 amino acids. Germline-derived CDR1 and CDR2 are SSHAT and FNYEAQ (reference sequence). CDR3 sequence (DNA): TGTGCTAGCAGCTTAGGTCGGGGGCTAAGCACAGATACGCAGTATTTT. Translated, it gives CASSLGRGLSTDTQYF.

The V and J genes are TRBV24-1 and TRBJ2-2; TRBD2 matches 7 bases. This CDR3 region has 16 residues. J lost 0 bases, V lost 0 bases, and 0 bases had no gene match. The germline gives CDR1 KGHDR, CDR2 SFDVKD. This chain's CDR3 is CATSDLRGANTGELFF. The CDR3 bases are TGTGCCACCAGTGATTTGCGGGGGGCGAACACCGGGGAGCTGTTTTTT.

The V and J genes are TRBV15 and TRBJ2-3, with unresolved D. Looked up from germline, CDR1 is LNHNV and CDR2 is YYDKDF (reference sequence). V was cut by 3 bases and J by 7 bases, with 11 bases left in between. This CDR3 is 13 amino acids long. DNA of the CDR3: TGTGCCACCAGCAGTCGACGTTTCAATACGCAGTATTTT. Protein sequence: CATSSRRFNTQYF.

The V and J genes are TRBV5-5 and TRBJ2-7; 9 positions match TRBD1. V shed 4 bases and J 6 bases; nucleotides not matched to a gene: 5. Germline loops: CDR1 SGHKS, CDR2 YYEKEE (reference sequence). This CDR3 spans 13 amino acids. CDR3 amino acids: CASSSPDRGEQYF. The CDR3 DNA is TGTGCCAGCAGCAGCCCGGACAGGGGCGAGCAGTACTTC.

The CDR3 spells CASSPQTGVNEQYV. CDR3 bases: TGTGCCAGCAGCCCCCAGACAGGGGTGAACGAGCAGTACGTC. The V and J genes are TRBV7-8 and TRBJ2-7, with 8 bases lining up with TRBD1. CDR1 is SGHVS and CDR2 is FQNEAQ in the germline V gene. This CDR3 contains 14 residues. V shed 5 bases and J 5 bases; nucleotides not matched to a gene: 8.